This is a list of T cell receptor beta chains from one sample in a study of blood T cell repertoires in COVID-19. The repertoire was sequenced with immunoSEQ multiplex PCR; TCRdb's copy has only in-frame clones and lacks some. The repertoire holds 150,000 to 250,000 clones, with about 95% as singletons. Sequenced material: peripheral blood. These receptors originate from a young man with COVID-19, enrolled during active disease. The CDR3 runs from the conserved cysteine through the conserved F or W. Some rows mark clone size as missing; the rest say once, few, many or name a class of expanded clone.

. | TRBV5-1 | CASSLDMNTEAFF
. | TRBV10-3 | CAISRTDLNTEAFF
. | TRBV6-5 | CASSYPDRDSSYEQYF
. | TRBV19 | CASSIDPPSQGLGNTIYF
. | TRBV18 | CASSPAGGTWHEQFF
. | TRBV4-1 | CASSQDPGLSYEQYF
. | TRBV5-1 | CASSIGQSTDTQYF
. | TRBV6-5 | CASSYVTDGTEAFF
. | TRBV7-9 | CASSSQGSGYTF
. | TRBV5-6 | CASSLSAYEQYF
. | TRBV5-1 | CASSLHRVDNSPLHF
. | TRBV6-5 | CASTREEGLEQFF
. | TRBV7-3 | CASSNDRERAEAFF
once | TRBV5-1 | CASSLDSNTGELFF
. | TRBV2 | CASRGPGSYEQYF
. | TRBV6-1 | CASSEGTGNTEAFF
. | TRBV10-3 | CAISDPGQGRGTEAFF
. | TRBV19 | CASSPTGTNYEQYF
. | TRBV6-5 | CATRPGFRGGGYTF
. | TRBV11-2 | CASSLTPKGPSEKLFF
once | TRBV2 | CASSVGGNQPQHF
. | TRBV10-1 | CASSPGQGFSYYEQYF
. | TRBV2 | CASSEGQGGTYNSPLHF
. | TRBV3-1/TRBV3-2 | CASSPSDEKLFF
. | TRBV4-1 | CASSQGGQDRGRRGYTF
. | TRBV4-1 | CASRQAGGATGNTIYF
. | TRBV5-1 | CASSLSGGWDTEAFF
. | TRBV20-1 | CSASGVSDRANSNQPQHF
. | TRBV9 | CASSGTGFGYGYTF
. | TRBV27 | CASSLSGGGGTEAFF
. | TRBV19 | CASSRTGGSNTEAFF
. | TRBV3-1/TRBV3-2 | CASSHLLGANEQYF
. | TRBV3-1/TRBV3-2 | CASRTTGLNEQFF
. | TRBV2 | CASRRQEPYEQYF
once | TRBV19 | CASRLQGALPSEAFF
. | TRBV29-1 | CSVGYRGGINIEAFF
. | TRBV6-1 | CASSEDRRGYTF
. | TRBV27 | CASSLFGQGMNTGELFF
. | TRBV11-2 | CASSPDRNYGYTF
. | TRBV10-1 | CASSEDRLNTEAFF
once | TRBV10-3 | CAIRDQLSNRGLYNEQFF